This is a list of T cell receptor beta chains from one sample in a study of response to subunit inactivated influenza vaccine. Each CDR3 protein gets one entry after TCRdb re-called the RT-PCR reads with MiXCR. The table has around 580,000 distinct CDR3 sequences, 12% seen once. The sequences come from PBMCs from blood, collected on the day of vaccination. These receptors were collected from a man aged 50 to 59 who received an inactivated influenza vaccine. Both conserved end residues are part of each CDR3. The D gene is left open where the match is weak. A row's size may be missing; if present it is once, few, many or a size class.

few | - | TRBJ1-1 | TRBV5-1 | 14 | CASSSLSGNTEAFF | TGCGCCAGCAGCTCCCTTTCGGGAAACACTGAAGCTTTCTTT
- | TRBD2 | TRBJ2-1 | TRBV5-1 | 17 | CASSPGLAGHAYNEQFF | TGCGCCAGCAGCCCTGGACTAGCGGGGCACGCCTACAATGAGCAGTTCTTC
few | - | TRBJ1-1 | TRBV28 | 12 | CASSVPQGKAFF | TGTGCCAGCAGTGTACCCCAGGGTAAAGCTTTCTTT
few | TRBD1 | TRBJ2-3 | TRBV12-3/TRBV12-4 | 16 | CASSPTGTGVLDTQYF | TGTGCCAGCAGCCCAACCGGGACAGGGGTTTTAGATACGCAGTATTTT
- | TRBD1 | TRBJ2-5 | TRBV15 | 12 | CATSSPQGTLSF | TGTGCCACCAGCAGCCCACAGGGGACGCTAAGCTTC
- | - | TRBJ1-1 | TRBV3-1 | 11 | CASIRRGEAFF | TGTGCCAGCATACGCCGAGGGGAAGCTTTCTTT
- | - | TRBJ2-5 | TRBV12-3/TRBV12-4 | 13 | CASTPSPQGAQYF | TGTGCCAGCACCCCGTCACCTCAAGGCGCCCAGTACTTC
many | - | TRBJ2-3 | TRBV7-3 | 15 | CASSFEGSGTDTQYF | TGTGCCAGCAGCTTCGAGGGGTCTGGCACAGATACGCAGTATTTT
few | - | TRBJ1-1 | TRBV20-1 | 16 | CSARDPLAGMNTEAFF | TGCAGTGCTAGAGATCCCCTTGCAGGGATGAACACTGAAGCTTTCTTT
- | - | TRBJ1-5 | TRBV5-1 | 15 | CASSPGGGSRQPQHF | TGCGCCAGCAGCCCAGGAGGGGGTTCTCGGCAGCCCCAGCATTTT
- | - | TRBJ2-3 | TRBV6-2/TRBV6-3 | 14 | CASSDVGVADTQYF | TGTGCCAGCAGCGACGTGGGGGTCGCAGATACGCAGTATTTT
few | - | TRBJ2-3 | TRBV20-1 | 16 | CSARSGGGGGTDTQYF | TGCAGTGCTAGATCCGGGGGAGGAGGCGGCACAGATACGCAGTATTTT
- | - | TRBJ2-5 | TRBV12-3/TRBV12-4 | 14 | CASSFLTNQETQYF | TGTGCCAGCAGTTTTCTGACGAATCAAGAGACCCAGTACTTC
- | TRBD2 | TRBJ2-2 | TRBV11-2 | 16 | CASSGIFGRDTGELFF | TGTGCCAGCAGCGGCATTTTCGGGAGGGACACCGGGGAGCTGTTTTTT
- | - | TRBJ1-5 | TRBV5-1 | 16 | CASSLGGTDSNQPQHF | TGCGCCAGCAGCTTGGGGGGAACAGATAGCAATCAGCCCCAGCATTTT
- | TRBD1 | TRBJ2-2 | TRBV20-1 | 13 | CSARQGTTGELFF | TGCAGTGCCCGACAGGGGACCACCGGGGAGCTGTTTTTT
- | TRBD2 | TRBJ2-1 | TRBV7-2 | 16 | CASSLAAGGLYNEQFF | TGTGCCAGCAGCTTAGCGGCGGGGGGACTCTACAATGAGCAGTTCTTC
- | TRBD1 | TRBJ2-1 | TRBV6-4 | 15 | CASSDFGQGKGEQFF | TGTGCCAGCAGTGACTTTGGACAGGGCAAAGGGGAGCAGTTCTTC
few | TRBD2 | TRBJ2-3 | TRBV7-9 | 14 | CASEGLAGTDTQYF | TGTGCCAGCGAGGGACTAGCGGGCACAGATACGCAGTATTTT
few | TRBD2 | TRBJ2-3 | TRBV28 | 21 | CASSFSSVFLAGGVGTDTQYF | TGTGCCAGCAGTTTTTCTTCTGTATTCCTAGCGGGAGGAGTCGGGACAGATACGCAGTATTTT
few | - | TRBJ2-3 | TRBV29-1 | 13 | CSVEQGLADTQYF | TGCAGCGTTGAACAGGGCTTGGCAGATACGCAGTATTTT
- | TRBD2 | TRBJ2-7 | TRBV7-2 | 15 | CASSIIAGGDYEQYF | TGTGCCAGCAGCATTATAGCGGGAGGAGACTACGAGCAGTACTTC
- | - | TRBJ1-2 | TRBV6-5 | 14 | CASSYARDGYGYTF | TGTGCCAGCAGTTACGCCCGGGACGGCTATGGCTACACCTTC
- | TRBD2 | TRBJ2-3 | TRBV28 | 15 | CASSSLAGATDTQYF | TGTGCCAGCAGTTCCCTAGCGGGGGCCACAGATACGCAGTATTTT
few | - | TRBJ2-3 | TRBV7-8 | 14 | CASRTTSGADTQYF | TGTGCCAGCAGGACGACTAGTGGGGCAGATACGCAGTATTTT
- | - | TRBJ1-1 | TRBV6-5 | 16 | CASSYSSGELNTEAFF | TGTGCCAGCAGTTACTCGAGTGGGGAGCTGAACACTGAAGCTTTCTTT
- | - | TRBJ2-2 | TRBV10-3 | 14 | CAIRKDGETGELFF | TGTGCCATCAGAAAGGACGGGGAAACCGGGGAGCTGTTTTTT
- | TRBD1 | TRBJ2-5 | TRBV6-2/TRBV6-3 | 16 | CASSPLSGTGRETQYF | TGTGCCAGCAGCCCTTTATCCGGGACAGGTAGAGAGACCCAGTACTTC
few | TRBD1 | TRBJ2-2 | TRBV6-1 | 16 | CASSRPGQGLTGELFF | TGTGCCAGCAGTAGGCCGGGACAGGGCTTAACCGGGGAGCTGTTTTTT
few | - | TRBJ2-6 | TRBV7-9 | 14 | CASSRNSGANVLTF | TGTGCCAGCAGCCGAAATTCTGGGGCCAACGTCCTGACTTTC
many | - | TRBJ2-1 | TRBV29-1 | 16 | CSVEGRDFSLRNEQFF | TGCAGCGTTGAAGGCCGGGACTTTTCCCTTCGCAATGAGCAGTTCTTC
many | - | TRBJ2-4 | TRBV5-1 | 16 | CASSFGRGLAKNIQYF | TGCGCCAGCAGCTTTGGTCGGGGGCTAGCCAAAAACATTCAGTACTTC
- | - | TRBJ2-7 | TRBV13 | 19 | CASSLSAGRRTFTPHEQYF | TGTGCCAGCAGCTTATCTGCGGGACGGAGAACATTCACTCCTCACGAGCAGTACTTC
many | - | TRBJ2-3 | TRBV15 | 13 | CATSLRVPDTQYF | TGTGCCACCAGCTTGAGGGTCCCAGATACGCAGTATTTT
many | - | TRBJ2-4 | TRBV12-3/TRBV12-4 | 14 | CASSPPPGQNIQYF | TGTGCCAGCAGTCCTCCCCCGGGACAAAACATTCAGTACTTC
- | TRBD2 | TRBJ2-7 | TRBV5-1 | 15 | CASSVLAGATYEQYF | TGCGCCAGCAGCGTGCTAGCGGGAGCGACCTACGAGCAGTACTTC
many | - | TRBJ2-1 | TRBV29-1 | 13 | CSVSGQSYNEQFF | TGCAGCGTCTCCGGACAGAGCTACAATGAGCAGTTCTTC